This T cell receptor (beta chain) came from a study of cytomegalovirus exposure and HLA in healthy donors. Notes on the study in general: There were around 160 TCR beta chains listed as cytomegalovirus-associated.

Assay: immunoSEQ multiplex PCR; the TCRdb copy retains only in-frame clones and omits some. The data contain more than 55,000 clones, approximately 88% of them singletons. Germline V gene sequence: CDR1 WSHSY, CDR2 SAAADI. The CDR3 covers 15 residues. After removal of 7 bases from V and 4 bases from J, the junction contained 11 bases not matched to a gene. Notes on this clone: The antigen is not known.

The donors formed part of the approximately 120-subject validation cohort, distinct from the roughly 600-subject first cohort. This receptor was identified in a young woman in good health and CMV-seronegative. Sequencing used PBMCs. This rearrangement joins TRBV10-2 to TRBJ1-1, with TRBD1 matching over 8 bases. The CDR3 region is CASKTGEIWGTEAFF. CDR3 nucleotide sequence: TGCGCCAGCAAGACAGGGGAGATTTGGGGCACTGAAGCTTTCTTT.